This TCR beta chain was recovered during a study of blood T cell repertoires in COVID-19. The protocol was immunoSEQ multiplex PCR, while the TCRdb copy is restricted to in-frame clones and leaves out a portion. The sample records about 150,000 clones, around 73% being singletons. The CDR3 covers 16 residues. This rearrangement joins TRBV21-1 to TRBJ2-7; the DNA was not used to check the table's D call, TRBD1. TRBV21-1 is reported as a pseudogene. The TCR was taken from a man in his sixties who had recovered from COVID-19. The sample taken for sequencing was peripheral blood. CDR3 coding DNA: TGTGCCAGCAGCGGACTGGCCGACAGGTCGAGCCACGAGCAGTACTTC. Its translation: CASSGLADRSSHEQYF.